The 10 T cell receptor beta chains below were found in one sample sequenced in a study of early T cells in non-severe SARS-CoV-2 infection. Via MiXCR, TCRdb re-called the 5' RACE reads, giving one row per CDR3 protein. The sample carries roughly 100,000 distinct CDR3 sequences, around 13% recorded once. Sequencing was done on a sample of whole blood. The receptors derive from an adult who was a healthcare worker with PCR-confirmed SARS-CoV-2 infection or an uninfected control (not recorded which).

This clonotype appeared many times. The chain links TRBV12-3 or TRBV12-4 to TRBJ2-4; D is ambiguous. V was trimmed by 5 bases and J by 1 base, leaving 18 bases between them. This CDR3 comprises 17 residues. The CDR3 DNA is TGTGCCAGCAGTCTCCACCTCCTCTTGGTGGCCAAAAACATTCAGTACTTC. Protein product: CASSLHLLLVAKNIQYF.

This rearrangement joins TRBV7-2 to TRBJ2-3; no firm D call. This CDR3 is 14 amino acids long. Per the germline V gene, CDR1 is SGHTA and CDR2 is FQGNSA. Trimming took 1 base from V and 2 from J, leaving 7 bases between them. The CDR3 region has the DNA TGTGCCAGCAGCTTAGACACACACACAGATACGCAGTATTTT. It specifies CASSLDTHTDTQYF.

This clonotype was counted ten times or more. CDR3 DNA sequence: TGTGCCAGCAGCCCCGCCCCACGGGAGACTGAAGCTTTCTTT. This gives the protein CASSPAPRETEAFF. V gene TRBV11-2 combines with J gene TRBJ1-1; D not certain. CDR1 and CDR2 (germline): SGHAT, FQNNGV. The CDR3 length is 14 residues. Trimming took 5 bases from V and 5 from J, leaving 15 bases between them. The variable domain in full, completed from reference TRBV11-2 and TRBJ1-1, reads EAGVAQSPRYKIIEKRQSVAFWCNPISGHATLYWYQQILGQGPKLLIQFQNNGVVDDSQLPKDRFSAERLKGVDSTLKIQPAKLEDSAVYLCASSPAPRETEAFFGQGTRLTVV.

This clonotype was seen a few times. V usage is TRBV30 and J usage is TRBJ1-1; unclear D gene. Trimming removed 0 bases from V and 10 bases from J, with 21 bases in between. Germline-derived CDR1 and CDR2 are GTSNPN and SVGIG (reference sequence). The CDR3 totals 15 residues. Here the CDR3 reads CAWSVPGEISTVAFF. CDR3 DNA: TGTGCCTGGAGTGTACCCGGCGAGATCTCAACGGTAGCTTTCTTT.

In this sample, this clonotype turned up many times. The chain has TRBV21-1 and TRBJ2-7. TRBV21-1 is given as a pseudogene. This CDR3 spans 14 amino acids. CDR3 sequence (DNA): TGTGCCAGCAGCAAAGACAGCCTCTCCTACGAGCAGTACTTC. This codes for CASSKDSLSYEQYF.

This clonotype has more than one count but fewer than ten. The J gene is TRBJ1-1, the V gene TRBV11-2, with TRBD1 as a possible D gene (5 bases). The CDR3 consists of 14 residues. The germline gives CDR1 SGHAT, CDR2 FQNNGV. Trimming removed 3 bases from V and 3 bases from J, with 11 bases in between. The CDR3 nucleotides read TGTGCCAGCAGCTTTCAGGGTGCAGACACTGAAGCTTTCTTT. It is translated as CASSFQGADTEAFF.

The chain combines TRBV14 with TRBJ1-1; no clear D. Trimming left V 3 bases short and J 4 bases short, with 6 bases between. There are 12 residues in the CDR3. The germline V gene encodes CDR1 SGHDN and CDR2 FVKESK. As DNA, the CDR3 is TGTGCCAGCAGCCAGAGCAGCACTGAAGCTTTCTTT. Encoded protein: CASSQSSTEAFF.

The genes are TRBV28 and TRBJ2-1, with TRBD2 as a possible D gene (6 bases). The length of the CDR3 is 14 residues. With 8 bases removed from V and 2 bases from J, the gap between germline ends came to 13 bases. CDR1 MDHEN and CDR2 SYDVKM come from the germline V gene. The CDR3 DNA reads as TGTGCCAGCGTTTCGGGGGAGACCTACAATGAGCAGTTCTTC. Amino acids: CASVSGETYNEQFF.

This clonotype was observed a handful of times. This chain links TRBV6-2 or TRBV6-3 with TRBJ2-7; weak D call: TRBD2 (5 bases). CDR1 and CDR2 (germline): MNHEY, SVGEGT. The CDR3 consists of 14 residues. Between the trimmed V and J ends, which lost 2 bases and 0 bases, there was a span of 8 bases. CDR3 DNA sequence: TGTGCCAGCAGTTACGAGGGCAGCTCCTACGAGCAGTACTTC. Amino acid sequence: CASSYEGSSYEQYF.

The chain combines TRBV9 with TRBJ1-2, with D hard to call. Germline assignment: CDR1 SGDLS and CDR2 YYNGEE. This CDR3 spans 15 amino acids. The V gene lost 0 bases and the J gene lost 0 bases, with 9 bases spanning the gap. CDR3 residues: CASSVGGKTNYGYTF. In nucleotides, the CDR3 is TGTGCCAGCAGCGTAGGCGGTAAAACTAACTATGGCTACACCTTC.